These 23 T cell receptor beta chains originate from one sample sequenced in a study of blood T cell repertoires in COVID-19. Produced via immunoSEQ multiplex PCR; TCRdb's table is partial and in-frame only. The sample includes about 340,000 clones, about 88% seen only once; the top ten take around 7.4%. Material for sequencing was peripheral blood. The receptors originated from a woman aged 55-69 years with COVID-19, enrolled during active disease.

This clone was found once. This sequence joins TRBV27 and TRBJ1-4, with D hard to call. Germline assignment: CDR1 MNHEY and CDR2 SMNVEV (reference sequence). There are 13 residues in the CDR3. Trimming took 5 bases from V and 3 from J, leaving 7 bases between them. CDR3 bases: TGTGCCAGCAGTCCCACGGCTAATGAAAAACTGTTTTTT. It is translated as CASSPTANEKLFF.

The rearrangement uses TRBV4-2 and TRBJ1-4, with no clear D. V lost 0 bases and J 7 bases, leaving 15 bases between the germline ends. The CDR3 spans 16 residues. Germline CDR1 reads LGHNA; CDR2 reads YNFKEQ. CDR3 sequence: CASSQDPSRSGEKLFF. CDR3 DNA sequence: TGTGCCAGCAGCCAAGATCCCAGCCGGAGTGGTGAAAAACTGTTTTTT.

CDR3 coding DNA: TGTGCCAGCAGGGGGGCTGCACGGGCCGCCTACAATGAGCAGTTCTTC. It yields the protein CASRGAARAAYNEQFF. The chain links TRBV25-1 to TRBJ2-1, with a possible D match to TRBD1 (6 bases). The CDR3 consists of 16 residues. V lost 6 bases and J 2 bases, leaving 17 bases between the germline ends. The germline V gene has CDR1 MGHDK and CDR2 SYGVNS. Full variable domain (rest looked up from reference TRBV25-1 and TRBJ2-1): EADIYQTPRYLVIGTGKKITLECSQTMGHDKMYWYQQDPGMELHLIHYSYGVNSTEKGDLSSESTVSRIRTEHFPLTLESARPSHTSQYLCASRGAARAAYNEQFFGPGTRLTVL.

This sequence joins TRBV7-6 and TRBJ1-3; D is undetermined. Germline assignment: CDR1 SGHVS and CDR2 FNYEAQ. The CDR3 contains 15 residues. V lost 5 bases, J lost 2 bases, and 13 bases lay in between. This chain's CDR3 is CASSLGPGTGNTIYF. CDR3 in DNA: TGTGCCAGCAGCCTAGGTCCGGGGACTGGAAACACCATATATTTT.

The V gene is TRBV7-9, the J gene TRBJ2-7, with TRBD1 matching 9 bases. J lost 7 bases, V lost 0 bases, and 4 bases had no gene match. Germline V gene lookup returns CDR1 SEHNR and CDR2 FQNEAQ (reference sequence). The length of the CDR3 is 14 residues. The CDR3 sequence: CASSLAGTGYEQYF. The CDR3 DNA sequence: TGTGCCAGCAGCTTAGCCGGGACAGGGTATGAGCAGTACTTC.

The chain employs TRBV7-3 and TRBJ2-6; D may be TRBD1 (6 bases). Germline CDR1 reads SGHTA; CDR2 reads FQGTGA. The CDR3 is 16 residues long. Trimming pared 2 bases from V and 11 bases from J, leaving 19 bases between. CDR3 sequence reads: CASSLPRTARRYVLTF. In DNA form, the CDR3 reads TGTGCCAGCAGCTTACCCCGGACAGCCCGGAGGTACGTCCTGACTTTC.

The chain combines TRBV7-2 with TRBJ1-5; D is possibly TRBD1 (6 bases). Looked up from germline, CDR1 is SGHTA and CDR2 is FQGNSA. Trimming cost V 0 bases and J 3 bases, with 9 bases left between them. The CDR3 runs 15 residues. CDR3 protein: CASSLAGQLNQPQHF. The CDR3 DNA is TGTGCCAGCAGCTTAGCTGGACAGCTCAATCAGCCCCAGCATTTT.

V gene TRBV2 combines with J gene TRBJ1-1, with D tentatively TRBD1 (6 bases). Germline lookup yields CDR1 SNHLY and CDR2 FYNNEI. CDR3 length: 15 residues. Trimming cost V 6 bases and J 3 bases, with 17 bases left between them. The CDR3 region has the DNA TGTGCCAGCAGGGAACTCAGGGGATCTCACACTGAAGCTTTCTTT. Protein: CASRELRGSHTEAFF.

The chain carries TRBV18 and TRBJ2-2; TRBD1 is a possible D gene (6 bases). CDR3 size: 18 residues. V gave up 0 bases and J gave up 6 bases, with 20 bases separating them. Per germline, CDR1 KGHSH and CDR2 LQKENI. The CDR3 sequence: CASSPPKGQGWTAGELFF. The CDR3 coding sequence is TGTGCCAGCTCACCACCGAAGGGCCAGGGGTGGACCGCCGGGGAGCTGTTTTTT.

This chain links TRBV18 with TRBJ1-1; 12 positions agree with TRBD1. V was clipped by 0 bases and J by 7 bases; unmatched bases: 9. The CDR3 is made up of 17 amino acids. CDR1 is KGHSH, CDR2 LQKENI, per germline. CDR3 sequence reads: CASSPPGQGARIGEAFF. The CDR3 region has the DNA TGTGCCAGCTCACCACCGGGACAGGGGGCCAGAATTGGTGAAGCTTTCTTT.

This clone was recorded once. The rearrangement links TRBV5-4 to TRBJ1-1; TRBD1 agrees at 9 bases. The CDR3 spans 14 residues. The V gene's germline CDR1 is SGHNT and CDR2 YYREEE (reference sequence). J was trimmed by 1 base and V by 5 bases; bases with no gene match: 3. CDR3 loop: CASSRQGGNTEAFF. CDR3 bases: TGTGCCAGCAGTCGACAGGGGGGGAACACTGAAGCTTTCTTT.

In its sample, this clone was seen once. The J gene is TRBJ2-7, the V gene TRBV11-3, with a possible D match to TRBD2 (5 bases). Trimming removed 1 base from V and 0 bases from J, with 7 bases in between. Germline values: CDR1 SGHNT, CDR2 YENEEA. The CDR3 length is 14 residues. The CDR3 sequence: CASSLAGISYEQYF. The DNA of the CDR3 is TGTGCCAGCAGCTTAGCGGGGATCTCCTACGAGCAGTACTTC.

V and J are TRBV18 and TRBJ1-1, with unresolved D. Trimming pared 0 bases from V and 2 bases from J, leaving 7 bases between. This CDR3 region has 14 residues. Germline V gives CDR1 KGHSH, CDR2 LQKENI. CDR3 sequence: CASSPPSVNTEAFF. CDR3 bases: TGTGCCAGCTCACCACCGTCAGTAAACACTGAAGCTTTCTTT. Together with reference TRBV18 and TRBJ1-1, the CDR3 gives the full variable domain: NAGVMQNPRHLVRRRGQEARLRCSPMKGHSHVYWYRQLPEEGLKFMVYLQKENIIDESGMPKERFSAEFPKEGPSILRIQQVVRGDSAAYFCASSPPSVNTEAFFGQGTRLTVV.

This chain connects TRBV12-3 or TRBV12-4 to TRBJ1-1, with D uncertain. Trimming took 0 bases from V and 7 from J, leaving 9 bases between them. The CDR3 runs 13 residues. The CDR3 region has the DNA TGTGCCAGCAGTTTAGCCTGGGCAGATGAAGCTTTCTTT. This encodes CASSLAWADEAFF.

The chain couples TRBV27 to TRBJ2-7; 8 bases fit TRBD1. The germline V gene encodes CDR1 MNHEY and CDR2 SMNVEV (reference sequence). CDR3 length: 15 residues. Trimming at V came to 6 bases and at J to 4 bases, leaving 11 bases not matched to a gene. The DNA for the CDR3 is TGTGCCAGCAGCTATCCGGGACAGGTAATTTACGAGCAGTACTTC. Protein product: CASSYPGQVIYEQYF.

The V call is TRBV3-1 (or the pseudogene TRBV3-2), the J call TRBJ1-2; D unresolved. The CDR3 loop spans 13 amino acids. Germline V gene sequence: CDR1 LGHDT, CDR2 YNNKEL (reference sequence). V was clipped by 1 base and J by 10 bases, with 13 bases between them. The CDR3 DNA sequence: TGTGCCAGCAGCCAAGCAGTAGAGGGAGTCTACACCTTC. Its translation is CASSQAVEGVYTF.

This clone has only a few counts. The chain employs TRBV5-4 and TRBJ2-3; 11 positions match TRBD2. Germline trimming cut 4 bases from V and 6 bases from J; bases unmatched to any gene: 10. Germline V gives CDR1 SGHNT, CDR2 YYREEE (reference sequence). The CDR3 consists of 16 residues. The CDR3 nucleotides read TGTGCCAGCAGCCTAGGGACTAGCGGTGTTTGGGATACGCAGTATTTT. It translates to CASSLGTSGVWDTQYF.

The rearrangement links TRBV2 to TRBJ1-1; D gene unclear. This CDR3 spans 12 amino acids. V lost 11 bases, J lost 3 bases, and 13 bases lay in between. Per the germline V gene, CDR1 is SNHLY and CDR2 is FYNNEI. This CDR3 is CAARPGYTEAFF. DNA of the CDR3: TGTGCCGCCCGCCCGGGGTACACTGAAGCTTTCTTT. The variable domain in full, with the rest retrieved from reference TRBV2 and TRBJ1-1, is EPEVTQTPSHQVTQMGQEVILRCVPISNHLYFYWYRQILGQKVEFLVSFYNNEISEKSEIFDDQFSVERPDGSNFTLKIRSTKLEDSAMYFCAARPGYTEAFFGQGTRLTVV.

The gene calls are TRBV19 and TRBJ2-7, with D maybe TRBD1 (6 bases). Germline CDR1 reads LNHDA; CDR2 reads SQIVND (reference sequence). Between the trimmed V and J ends, which lost 6 bases and 2 bases, there was a span of 14 bases. The CDR3 sequence is 14 residues long. The CDR3 DNA sequence: TGTGCCAGTAGCGGATTTAGGGACACCTACGAGCAGTACTTC. Protein product: CASSGFRDTYEQYF.

V usage is TRBV4-2 and J usage is TRBJ2-3, with TRBD2 matching over 11 bases. After removal of 1 base from V and 0 bases from J, the junction contained 3 bases not matched to a gene. The CDR3 consists of 17 residues. Germline V CDR1 and CDR2: LGHNA, YNFKEQ. CDR3 protein: CASSQGSGGASTDTQYF. CDR3 DNA: TGTGCCAGCAGCCAAGGTAGCGGGGGGGCTAGCACAGATACGCAGTATTTT.

This clone was observed at least ten times. This chain connects TRBV2 to TRBJ1-2, with D unclear. CDR1 and CDR2 (germline): SNHLY, FYNNEI. The CDR3 is 14 residues long. V lost 4 bases and J lost 4, with 13 bases in between. This chain's CDR3 is CASSVSGEGYGYTF. CDR3 nucleotides: TGTGCCAGCAGTGTGAGTGGGGAGGGCTATGGCTACACCTTC.

This rearrangement joins TRBV7-2 to TRBJ1-2; perhaps TRBD1 as D (6 bases). The germline CDR1 and CDR2 sequences are SGHTA and FQGNSA. This CDR3 region has 16 residues. The V and J ends lost 2 bases and 4 bases respectively, with 17 bases between them. CDR3 nucleotide sequence: TGTGCCAGCAGCTTAATGCGGGGGGCCAGTCGCTATGGCTACACCTTC. Its translation is CASSLMRGASRYGYTF.

The chain joins TRBV4-3 to TRBJ1-2; perhaps TRBD1 as D (6 bases). Germline V gene lookup returns CDR1 LGHNA and CDR2 YSLEER. Deletions cut 0 bases from V and 1 base from J, with 9 bases between. This CDR3 comprises 15 residues. The CDR3 here is CASSQEAGDNYGYTF. The DNA of the CDR3 is TGCGCCAGCAGCCAAGAGGCAGGGGATAACTATGGCTACACCTTC.